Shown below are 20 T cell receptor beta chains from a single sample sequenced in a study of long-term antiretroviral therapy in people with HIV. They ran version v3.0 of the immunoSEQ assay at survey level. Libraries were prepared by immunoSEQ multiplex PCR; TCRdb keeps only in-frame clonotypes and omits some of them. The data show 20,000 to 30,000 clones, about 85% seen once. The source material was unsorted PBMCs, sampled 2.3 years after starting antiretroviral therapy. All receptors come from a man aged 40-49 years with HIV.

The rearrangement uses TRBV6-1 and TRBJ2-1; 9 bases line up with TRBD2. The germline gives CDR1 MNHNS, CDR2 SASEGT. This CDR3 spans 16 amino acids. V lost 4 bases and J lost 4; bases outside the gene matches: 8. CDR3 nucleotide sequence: TGTGCCAGCAGTGGGACCGGACTAGCGCGGTACAATGAGCAGTTCTTC. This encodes CASSGTGLARYNEQFF.

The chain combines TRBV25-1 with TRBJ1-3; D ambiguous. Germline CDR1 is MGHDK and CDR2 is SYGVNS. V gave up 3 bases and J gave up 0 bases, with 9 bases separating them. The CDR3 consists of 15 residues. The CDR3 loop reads CASSDYRDSGNTIYF. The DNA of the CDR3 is TGTGCCAGCAGTGACTACAGAGACTCTGGAAACACCATATATTTT.

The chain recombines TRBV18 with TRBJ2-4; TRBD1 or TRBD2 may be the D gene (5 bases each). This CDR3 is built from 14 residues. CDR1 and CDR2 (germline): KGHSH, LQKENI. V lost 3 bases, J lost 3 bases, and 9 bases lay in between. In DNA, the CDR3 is TGTGCCAGCTCACCCCCGGGGCGCAAAAACATTCAGTACTTC. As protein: CASSPPGRKNIQYF. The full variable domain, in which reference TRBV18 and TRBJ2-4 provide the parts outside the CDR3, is NAGVMQNPRHLVRRRGQEARLRCSPMKGHSHVYWYRQLPEEGLKFMVYLQKENIIDESGMPKERFSAEFPKEGPSILRIQQVVRGDSAAYFCASSPPGRKNIQYFGAGTRLSVL.

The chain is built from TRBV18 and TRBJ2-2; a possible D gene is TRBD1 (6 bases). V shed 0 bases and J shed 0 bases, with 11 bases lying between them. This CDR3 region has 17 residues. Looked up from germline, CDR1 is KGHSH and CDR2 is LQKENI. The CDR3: CASSPPAGESNTGELFF. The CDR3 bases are TGTGCCAGCTCACCACCGGCAGGGGAGTCGAACACCGGGGAGCTGTTTTTT.

In DNA form, the CDR3 reads TGTGCCAGCAGCGGAGGGGCTCTTTACGAGCAGTACTTC. Encoded protein: CASSGGALYEQYF. This rearrangement joins TRBV28 to TRBJ2-7; possibly TRBD2 for D (6 bases). From germline, CDR1 is MDHEN and CDR2 SYDVKM. V dropped 6 bases and J dropped 4 bases, with 13 bases sitting between them. The CDR3 runs 13 residues.

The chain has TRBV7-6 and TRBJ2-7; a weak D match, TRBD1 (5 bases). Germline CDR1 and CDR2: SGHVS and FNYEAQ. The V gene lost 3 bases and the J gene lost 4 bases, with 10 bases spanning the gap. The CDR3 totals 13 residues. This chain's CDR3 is CASSFHQGYEQYF. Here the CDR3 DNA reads TGTGCCAGCAGCTTTCACCAGGGATACGAGCAGTACTTC.

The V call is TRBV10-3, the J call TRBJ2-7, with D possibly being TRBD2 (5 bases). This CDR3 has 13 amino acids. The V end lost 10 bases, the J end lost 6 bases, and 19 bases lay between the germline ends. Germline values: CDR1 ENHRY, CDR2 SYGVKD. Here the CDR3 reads CATTKEDIGEQYF. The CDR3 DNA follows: TGTGCCACCACCAAGGAGGATATCGGCGAGCAGTACTTC.

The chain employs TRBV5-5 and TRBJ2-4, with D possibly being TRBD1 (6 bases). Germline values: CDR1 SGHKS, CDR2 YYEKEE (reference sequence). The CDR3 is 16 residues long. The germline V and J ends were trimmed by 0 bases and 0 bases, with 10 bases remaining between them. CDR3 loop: CASSLGNRVAKNIQYF. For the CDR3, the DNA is TGTGCCAGCAGCTTGGGGAACAGGGTAGCCAAAAACATTCAGTACTTC.

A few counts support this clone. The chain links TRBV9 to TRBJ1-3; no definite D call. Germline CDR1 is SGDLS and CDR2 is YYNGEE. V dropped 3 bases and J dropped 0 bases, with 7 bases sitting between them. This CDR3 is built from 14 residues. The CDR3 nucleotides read TGTGCCAGCAGCGCCCAGAGCTCTGGAAACACCATATATTTT. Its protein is CASSAQSSGNTIYF.

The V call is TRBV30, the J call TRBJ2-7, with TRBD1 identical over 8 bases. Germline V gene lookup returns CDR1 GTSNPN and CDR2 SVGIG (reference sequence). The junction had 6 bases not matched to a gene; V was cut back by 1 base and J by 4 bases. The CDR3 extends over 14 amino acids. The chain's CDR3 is CAWSGRDRQYEQYF. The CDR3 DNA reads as TGTGCCTGGAGTGGCCGGGACAGGCAATACGAGCAGTACTTC. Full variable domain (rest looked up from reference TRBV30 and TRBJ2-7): SQTIHQWPATLVQPVGSPLSLECTVEGTSNPNLYWYRQAAGRGLQLLFYSVGIGQISSEVPQNLSASRPQDRQFILSSKKLLLSDSGFYLCAWSGRDRQYEQYFGPGTRLTVT.

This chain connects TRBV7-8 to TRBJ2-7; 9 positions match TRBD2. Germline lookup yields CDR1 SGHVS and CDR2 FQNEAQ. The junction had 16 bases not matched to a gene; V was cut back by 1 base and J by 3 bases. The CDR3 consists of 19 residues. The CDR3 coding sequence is TGTGCCAGCAGCTTAGGGGAGACTAGCGGATACCAAAGATACTACGAGCAGTACTTC. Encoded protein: CASSLGETSGYQRYYEQYF.

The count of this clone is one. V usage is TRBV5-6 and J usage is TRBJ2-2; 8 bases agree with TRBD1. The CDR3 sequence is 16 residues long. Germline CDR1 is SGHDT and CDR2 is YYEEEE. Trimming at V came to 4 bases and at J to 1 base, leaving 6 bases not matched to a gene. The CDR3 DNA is TGTGCCAGCAGCCCGGGGACAGGAAGGAACACCGGGGAGCTGTTTTTT. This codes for CASSPGTGRNTGELFF.

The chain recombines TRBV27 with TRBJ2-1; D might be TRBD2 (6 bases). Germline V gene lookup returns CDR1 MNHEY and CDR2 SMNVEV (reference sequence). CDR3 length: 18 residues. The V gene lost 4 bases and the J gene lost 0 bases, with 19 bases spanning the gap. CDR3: CASSSPSSVHSSYNEQFF. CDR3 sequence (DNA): TGTGCCAGCAGTTCCCCATCTAGCGTACACAGCTCCTACAATGAGCAGTTCTTC.

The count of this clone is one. CDR3: CASSEGTDYSNQPQHF. The DNA for the CDR3 is TGCGCCAGCAGTGAAGGGACAGATTATAGCAATCAGCCCCAGCATTTT. The chain carries TRBV10-2 and TRBJ1-5, with 7 positions matching TRBD1. The CDR3 is 16 amino acids. V lost 3 bases to trimming and J lost 0 bases; unmatched junction nucleotides: 5. Germline values: CDR1 WSHSY, CDR2 SAAADI.

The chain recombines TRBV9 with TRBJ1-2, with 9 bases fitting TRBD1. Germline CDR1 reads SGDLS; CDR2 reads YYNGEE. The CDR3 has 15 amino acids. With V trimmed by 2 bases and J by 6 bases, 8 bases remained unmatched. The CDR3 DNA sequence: TGTGCCAGCAGCGTCCGGGACAGGGCCTTGGATGGCTACACCTTC. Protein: CASSVRDRALDGYTF.

The CDR3 loop is CASSRLAGGPGRDTQYF. The CDR3 DNA reads TGTGCCAGCAGCCGACTAGCGGGAGGGCCCGGAAGAGATACGCAGTATTTT. The chain combines TRBV7-9 with TRBJ2-3; 14 bases match TRBD2. The V segment lost 5 bases and the J segment 5 bases; nucleotides outside the gene matches: 9. Germline lookup yields CDR1 SEHNR and CDR2 FQNEAQ (reference sequence). The CDR3 consists of 17 residues.

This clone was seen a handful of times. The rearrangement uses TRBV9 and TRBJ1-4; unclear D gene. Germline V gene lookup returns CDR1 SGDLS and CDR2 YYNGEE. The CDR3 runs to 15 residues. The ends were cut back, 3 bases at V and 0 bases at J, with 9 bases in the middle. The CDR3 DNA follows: TGTGCCAGCAGCGAGGGAGTTGCAACTAATGAAAAACTGTTTTTT. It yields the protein CASSEGVATNEKLFF.

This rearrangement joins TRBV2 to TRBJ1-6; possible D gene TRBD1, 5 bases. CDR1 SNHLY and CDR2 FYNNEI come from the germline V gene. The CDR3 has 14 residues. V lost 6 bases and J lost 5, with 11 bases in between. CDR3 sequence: CASSVDRDNSPLHF. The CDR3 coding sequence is TGTGCCAGCAGCGTCGACAGAGATAATTCACCCCTCCACTTT. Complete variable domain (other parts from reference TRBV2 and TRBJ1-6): EPEVTQTPSHQVTQMGQEVILRCVPISNHLYFYWYRQILGQKVEFLVSFYNNEISEKSEIFDDQFSVERPDGSNFTLKIRSTKLEDSAMYFCASSVDRDNSPLHFGNGTRLTVT.

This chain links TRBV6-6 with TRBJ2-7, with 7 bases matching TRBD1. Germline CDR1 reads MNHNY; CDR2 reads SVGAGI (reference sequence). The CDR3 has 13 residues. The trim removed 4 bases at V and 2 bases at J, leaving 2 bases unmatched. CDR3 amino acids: CASSLGTAYEQYF. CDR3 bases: TGTGCCAGCAGTTTAGGGACAGCCTACGAGCAGTACTTC.

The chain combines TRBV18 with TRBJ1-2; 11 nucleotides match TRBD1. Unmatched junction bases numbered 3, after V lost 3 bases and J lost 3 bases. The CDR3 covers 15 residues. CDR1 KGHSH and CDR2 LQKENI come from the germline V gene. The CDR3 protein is CASSPGTGGDYGYTF. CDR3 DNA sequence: TGTGCCAGCTCACCCGGGACAGGGGGTGACTATGGCTACACCTTC.